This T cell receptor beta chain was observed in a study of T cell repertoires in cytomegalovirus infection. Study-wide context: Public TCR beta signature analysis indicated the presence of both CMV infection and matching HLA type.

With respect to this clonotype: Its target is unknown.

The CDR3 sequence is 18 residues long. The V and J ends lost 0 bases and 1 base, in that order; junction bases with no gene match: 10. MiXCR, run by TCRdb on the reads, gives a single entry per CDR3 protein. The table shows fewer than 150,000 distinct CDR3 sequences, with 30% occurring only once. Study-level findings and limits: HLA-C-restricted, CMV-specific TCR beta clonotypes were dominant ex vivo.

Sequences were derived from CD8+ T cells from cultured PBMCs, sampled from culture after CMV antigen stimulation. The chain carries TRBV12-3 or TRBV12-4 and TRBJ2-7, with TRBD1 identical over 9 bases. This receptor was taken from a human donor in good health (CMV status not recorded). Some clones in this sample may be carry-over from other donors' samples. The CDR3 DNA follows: TGTGCCAGCAGTTTAGCGCCCGGACAGGGGATTTGGTCCTACGAGCAGTACTTC. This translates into CASSLAPGQGIWSYEQYF.